This is a list of T cell receptor beta chains from one sample in a study of blood T cell repertoires in COVID-19. TCRdb keeps only in-frame clones here, not all; method: immunoSEQ multiplex PCR. The table lists 90,000 or so clones, 70% to 90% of them singletons. The sample consisted of peripheral blood. These TCRs come from a human donor in a cohort sampled during active COVID-19. Each CDR3 is given with its conserved first and last residue. Fields, in order: D gene, V gene, clone size, J gene, CDR3 protein, CDR3 DNA. The D gene is left open where the match is weak. Rows may omit the clone size; those that give it use once, few, many or a size class.

TRBD1,TRBV5-1,once,TRBJ2-6,CASSYTATGTGANVLTF,TGCGCCAGCAGCTATACAGCGACAGGGACTGGGGCCAACGTCCTGACTTTC
.,TRBV7-8,.,TRBJ2-7,CASSLVGGLASSYEQYF,TGTGCCAGCAGCTTAGTTGGGGGACTCGCTAGCTCCTACGAGCAGTACTTC
TRBD2,TRBV13,.,TRBJ2-3,CASSYSGERTDTQYF,TGTGCCAGCAGCTACAGCGGGGAACGCACAGATACGCAGTATTTT
.,TRBV10-3,.,TRBJ2-5,CAISSGAGETQYF,TGTGCCATCAGCTCAGGGGCTGGAGAGACCCAGTACTTC
.,TRBV3-1/TRBV3-2,many,TRBJ1-6,CASSQAGANSPLHF,TGTGCCAGCAGCCAGGCGGGCGCGAATTCACCCCTCCACTTT
.,TRBV27,.,TRBJ2-3,CASTPRVSVDTQYF,TGTGCCAGCACCCCGCGGGTTTCGGTAGATACGCAGTATTTT
TRBD2,TRBV7-3,.,TRBJ2-5,CASSLRGGRETQYF,TGTGCCAGCAGCTTAAGGGGGGGACGGGAGACCCAGTACTTC
.,TRBV30,.,TRBJ1-5,CAWSVAEVQPQHF,TGTGCCTGGAGTGTAGCGGAAGTTCAGCCCCAGCATTTT
TRBD1,TRBV19,.,TRBJ1-1,CASTGYQPGQGARREAFF,TGTGCCAGTACGGGATATCAGCCGGGACAGGGGGCCCGACGGGAAGCTTTCTTT
TRBD2,TRBV4-1,few,TRBJ2-1,CASSQILAGKQFF,TGCGCCAGCAGCCAAATATTAGCGGGAAAGCAGTTCTTC
.,TRBV12-3/TRBV12-4,.,TRBJ2-1,CASSLNRPNEQFF,TGTGCCAGCAGTTTAAACAGGCCCAATGAGCAGTTCTTC
.,TRBV19,.,TRBJ2-7,CASSMRGDLPYEQYF,TGTGCCAGTAGTATGCGCGGGGACCTCCCCTACGAGCAGTACTTC
.,TRBV19,once,TRBJ1-1,CASVPGYLQNTEAFF,TGTGCCAGTGTTCCGGGGTATCTACAGAACACTGAAGCTTTCTTT
.,TRBV30,.,TRBJ1-4,CAWSASEKLFF,TGTGCCTGGAGTGCGAGTGAAAAACTGTTTTTT
TRBD2,TRBV6-2/TRBV6-3,.,TRBJ2-3,CASSYSVPSGGDTQYF,TGTGCCAGCAGTTACTCAGTTCCCAGCGGGGGTGATACGCAGTATTTT
TRBD1,TRBV11-3,.,TRBJ2-1,CASSRPGQGYNEQFF,TGTGCCAGCAGCAGACCGGGACAGGGTTACAATGAGCAGTTCTTC
.,TRBV5-1,once,TRBJ1-2,CASSLAGGGPGYTF,TGCGCCAGCAGCTTGGCCGGTGGGGGCCCTGGCTACACCTTC
.,TRBV4-1,.,TRBJ1-2,CASSQAAGALNYGYTF,TGCGCCAGCAGCCAAGCTGCGGGGGCATTAAACTATGGCTACACCTTC
.,TRBV19,.,TRBJ1-4,CASSISAGNEKLFF,TGTGCCAGTAGTATATCGGCAGGAAATGAAAAACTGTTTTTT
TRBD1,TRBV11-2,.,TRBJ2-3,CASSFGQTGAYGGDTQYF,TGTGCCAGCAGCTTCGGGCAAACAGGGGCTTACGGCGGAGATACGCAGTATTTT
.,TRBV7-3,.,TRBJ2-5,CASSLTFQETQYF,TGTGCCAGCAGCTTAACGTTCCAGGAGACCCAGTACTTC
TRBD2,TRBV5-6,few,TRBJ2-7,CASSSLTSGEQEQYF,TGTGCCAGCAGCTCCCTGACTAGCGGGGAACAGGAGCAGTACTTC
TRBD2,TRBV19,once,TRBJ2-5,CASSRGLAGAKETQYF,TGTGCCAGTAGTAGAGGACTAGCGGGGGCCAAAGAGACCCAGTACTTC
.,TRBV7-9,.,TRBJ1-2,CASSFFGTISNYGYTF,TGTGCCAGCAGCTTCTTCGGAACTATCTCGAACTATGGCTACACCTTC
.,TRBV19,.,TRBJ1-2,CASSNDRLYGYTF,TGTGCCAGTAGTAACGACAGACTCTATGGCTACACCTTC
.,TRBV30,.,TRBJ1-5,CAWSVITASQPQHF,TGTGCCTGGAGTGTAATCACAGCCTCTCAGCCCCAGCATTTT
.,TRBV9,.,TRBJ1-4,CASSVDSNEKLFF,TGTGCCAGCAGCGTAGACAGTAATGAAAAACTGTTTTTT
.,TRBV2,.,TRBJ2-5,CASSELGNRVRETQYF,TGTGCCAGCAGTGAACTTGGGAACAGGGTCCGAGAGACCCAGTACTTC
.,TRBV6-1,.,TRBJ1-6,CASSEGRGLGSPLHF,TGTGCCAGCAGTGAAGGGAGGGGTCTGGGGTCACCCCTCCACTTT
TRBD1,TRBV5-5,.,TRBJ1-2,CASSWTGASYGYTF,TGTGCCAGCAGCTGGACAGGGGCGAGCTATGGCTACACCTTC
.,TRBV7-3,.,TRBJ2-2,CASSRNREGGELFF,TGTGCCAGCAGCAGAAACAGGGAGGGCGGGGAGCTGTTTTTT
TRBD1,TRBV7-2,.,TRBJ1-2,CASSLSQGALGYTF,TGTGCCAGCAGCTTATCGCAGGGGGCGCTTGGCTACACCTTC
TRBD1,TRBV5-6,.,TRBJ1-1,CASSDRVREAFF,TGTGCCAGCAGCGACAGGGTGCGGGAAGCTTTCTTT
TRBD1,TRBV9,.,TRBJ1-2,CASSGRDRVDRYTF,TGTGCCAGCAGCGGACGGGACAGGGTTGATCGCTACACCTTC
.,TRBV18,.,TRBJ2-5,CASSPSKGGETQYF,TGTGCCAGCTCACCCTCGAAAGGGGGAGAGACCCAGTACTTC
.,TRBV5-5,.,TRBJ1-5,CASSLVGTNNQPQHF,TGTGCCAGCAGCTTGGTCGGGACAAATAATCAGCCCCAGCATTTT
.,TRBV29-1,once,TRBJ1-2,CSAHSGTKHGYTF,TGCAGCGCCCATTCCGGGACAAAACATGGCTACACCTTC
.,TRBV30,many,TRBJ2-2,CAWSLAGELFF,TGTGCCTGGAGTTTAGCCGGGGAGCTGTTTTTT
TRBD1,TRBV2,.,TRBJ2-1,CASSESWGQGKEQFF,TGTGCCAGCAGTGAAAGTTGGGGACAGGGTAAAGAGCAGTTCTTC
.,TRBV12-3/TRBV12-4,.,TRBJ1-4,CASRRTANEKLFF,TGTGCCAGCCGGAGGACAGCAAATGAAAAACTGTTTTTT
TRBD1,TRBV2,.,TRBJ2-7,CASSAHRGAHEQYF,TGTGCCAGCAGTGCGCACAGGGGGGCCCACGAGCAGTACTTC
.,TRBV5-8,.,TRBJ2-5,CASSLALQETQYF,TGTGCCAGCAGCTTGGCACTCCAAGAGACCCAGTACTTC
TRBD1,TRBV6-5,.,TRBJ2-1,CASQDRGHEQFF,TGTGCCAGCCAGGACAGGGGCCATGAGCAGTTCTTC
.,TRBV4-3,.,TRBJ1-5,CASSPSPGNQPQHF,TGCGCCAGCAGCCCCTCGCCGGGAAATCAGCCCCAGCATTTT
.,TRBV7-2,few,TRBJ2-7,CASSLARQGNLYEQYF,TGTGCCAGCAGCTTAGCGCGCCAGGGGAACCTCTACGAGCAGTACTTC
TRBD1,TRBV11-2,.,TRBJ2-7,CASSPGTGFYEQYF,TGTGCCAGCAGCCCCGGGACAGGGTTCTACGAGCAGTACTTC
TRBD2,TRBV6-5,.,TRBJ2-7,CASSYETSGVSYEQYF,TGTGCCAGCAGTTACGAGACTAGCGGGGTCTCCTACGAGCAGTACTTC
.,TRBV19,.,TRBJ1-2,CASTPPGWGYTF,TGTGCCAGTACCCCCCCAGGCTGGGGCTACACCTTC
TRBD1,TRBV7-9,.,TRBJ2-2,CASSPRGSGTGNTGELFF,TGTGCCAGCAGCCCCCGGGGGTCCGGGACAGGGAACACCGGGGAGCTGTTTTTT
TRBD1,TRBV7-2,.,TRBJ1-2,CASSSTGGGYTF,TGTGCCAGCAGCTCCACAGGGGGTGGCTACACCTTC
TRBD1,TRBV7-2,.,TRBJ1-3,CASSFGTVFSGNTIYF,TGTGCCAGCAGCTTCGGGACAGTGTTCTCTGGAAACACCATATATTTT
.,TRBV5-4,.,TRBJ1-5,CASSTDRAGQPQHF,TGTGCCAGCAGCACGGACCGGGCGGGGCAGCCCCAGCATTTT